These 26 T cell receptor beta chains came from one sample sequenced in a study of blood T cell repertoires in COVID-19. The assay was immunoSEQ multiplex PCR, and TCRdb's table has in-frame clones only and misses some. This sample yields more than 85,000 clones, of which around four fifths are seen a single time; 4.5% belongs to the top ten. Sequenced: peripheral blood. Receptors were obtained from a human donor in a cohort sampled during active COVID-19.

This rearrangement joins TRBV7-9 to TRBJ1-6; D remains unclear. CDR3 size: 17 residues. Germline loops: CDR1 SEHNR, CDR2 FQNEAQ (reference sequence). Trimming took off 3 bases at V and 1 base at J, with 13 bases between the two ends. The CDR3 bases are TGTGCCAGCAGCTTGGGCAGGCAGAAATCCTATAATTCACCCCTCCACTTT. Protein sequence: CASSLGRQKSYNSPLHF. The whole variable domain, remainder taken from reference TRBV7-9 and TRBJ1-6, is DTGVSQNPRHKITKRGQNVTFRCDPISEHNRLYWYRQTLGQGPEFLTYFQNEAQLEKSRLLSDRFSAERPKGSFSTLEIQRTEQGDSAMYLCASSLGRQKSYNSPLHFGNGTRLTVT.

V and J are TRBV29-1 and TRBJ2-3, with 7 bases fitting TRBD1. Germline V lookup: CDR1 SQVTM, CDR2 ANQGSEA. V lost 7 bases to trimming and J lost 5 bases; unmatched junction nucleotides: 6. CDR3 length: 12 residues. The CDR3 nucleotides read TGCAGCGCGGACAGGTCGGGAGATACGCAGTATTTT. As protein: CSADRSGDTQYF.

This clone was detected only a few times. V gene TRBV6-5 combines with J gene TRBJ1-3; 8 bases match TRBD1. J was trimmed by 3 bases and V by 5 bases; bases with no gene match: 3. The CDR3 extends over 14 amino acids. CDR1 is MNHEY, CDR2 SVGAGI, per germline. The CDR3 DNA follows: TGTGCCAGCAGTCTAGGACAGGGTGGAAACACCATATATTTT. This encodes CASSLGQGGNTIYF.

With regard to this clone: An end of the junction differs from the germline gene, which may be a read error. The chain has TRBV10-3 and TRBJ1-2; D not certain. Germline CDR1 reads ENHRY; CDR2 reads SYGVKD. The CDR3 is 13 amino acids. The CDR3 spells CALSPSGQDGYTF. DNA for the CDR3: TGTGCCCTCAGTCCCAGCGGCCAGGATGGCTACACCTTC.

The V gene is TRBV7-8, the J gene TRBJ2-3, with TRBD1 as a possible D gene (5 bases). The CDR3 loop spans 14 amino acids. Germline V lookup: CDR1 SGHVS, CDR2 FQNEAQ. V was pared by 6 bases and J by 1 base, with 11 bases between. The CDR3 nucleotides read TGTGCCAGCAGTTTCGACAGACGCACAGATACGCAGTATTTT. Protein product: CASSFDRRTDTQYF.

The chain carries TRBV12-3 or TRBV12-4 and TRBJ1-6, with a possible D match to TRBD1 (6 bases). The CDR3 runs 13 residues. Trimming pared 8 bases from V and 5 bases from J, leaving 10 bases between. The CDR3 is CASLDSNNSPLHF. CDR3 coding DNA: TGTGCCAGCTTGGACAGCAATAATTCACCCCTCCACTTT.

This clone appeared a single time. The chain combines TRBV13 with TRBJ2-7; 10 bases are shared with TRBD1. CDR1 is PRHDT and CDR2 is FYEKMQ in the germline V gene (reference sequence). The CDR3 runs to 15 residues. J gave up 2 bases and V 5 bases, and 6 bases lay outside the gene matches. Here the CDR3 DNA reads TGTGCCAGCAGCCCGACCGGGACAGGGGCCTACGAGCAGTACTTC. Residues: CASSPTGTGAYEQYF.

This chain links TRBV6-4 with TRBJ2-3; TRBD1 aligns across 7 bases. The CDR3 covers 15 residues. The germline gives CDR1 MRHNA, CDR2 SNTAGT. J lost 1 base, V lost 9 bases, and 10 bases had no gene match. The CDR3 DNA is TGTGCCAGGCTATGGACAGGCCTGCGCACAGATACGCAGTATTTT. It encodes CARLWTGLRTDTQYF.

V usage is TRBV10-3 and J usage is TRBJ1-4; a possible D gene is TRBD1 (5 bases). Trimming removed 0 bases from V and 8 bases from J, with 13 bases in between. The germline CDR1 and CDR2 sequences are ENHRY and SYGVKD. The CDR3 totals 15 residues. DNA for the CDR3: TGTGCCATCAGTGAGTCCCAGGGCCTGGGAGAAAAACTGTTTTTT. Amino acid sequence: CAISESQGLGEKLFF.

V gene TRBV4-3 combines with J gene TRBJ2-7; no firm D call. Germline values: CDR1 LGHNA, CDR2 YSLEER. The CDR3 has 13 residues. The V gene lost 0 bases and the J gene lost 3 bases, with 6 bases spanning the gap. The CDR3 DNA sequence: TGCGCCAGCAGCCAAGATGTCTACTACGAGCAGTACTTC. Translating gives CASSQDVYYEQYF.

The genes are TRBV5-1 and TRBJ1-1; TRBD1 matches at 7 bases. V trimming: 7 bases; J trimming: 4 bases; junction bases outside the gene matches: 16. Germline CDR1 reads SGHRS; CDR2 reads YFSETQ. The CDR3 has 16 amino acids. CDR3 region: CASVGTAGGSSTEAFF. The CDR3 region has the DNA TGCGCCAGCGTCGGCACGGCAGGGGGTAGCAGCACTGAAGCTTTCTTT.

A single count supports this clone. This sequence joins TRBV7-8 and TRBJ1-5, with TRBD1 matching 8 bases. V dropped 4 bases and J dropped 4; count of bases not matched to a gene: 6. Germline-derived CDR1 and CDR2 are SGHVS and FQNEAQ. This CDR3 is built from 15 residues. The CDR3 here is CASSSQTGDNQPQHF. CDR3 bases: TGTGCCAGCAGCTCACAGACAGGGGATAATCAGCCCCAGCATTTT.

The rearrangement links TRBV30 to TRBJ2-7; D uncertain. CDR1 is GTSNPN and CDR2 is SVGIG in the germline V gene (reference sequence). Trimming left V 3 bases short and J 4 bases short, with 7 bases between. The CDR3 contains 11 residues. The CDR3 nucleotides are TGTGCCTGGAGCGGGTGGTACGAGCAGTACTTC. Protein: CAWSGWYEQYF.

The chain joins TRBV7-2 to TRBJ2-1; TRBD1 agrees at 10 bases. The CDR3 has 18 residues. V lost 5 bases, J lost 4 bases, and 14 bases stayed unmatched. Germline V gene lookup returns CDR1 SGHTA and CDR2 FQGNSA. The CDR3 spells CASSPQDRGFLGYNEQFF. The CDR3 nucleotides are TGTGCCAGCAGCCCCCAGGACAGGGGGTTTTTGGGATACAATGAGCAGTTCTTC.

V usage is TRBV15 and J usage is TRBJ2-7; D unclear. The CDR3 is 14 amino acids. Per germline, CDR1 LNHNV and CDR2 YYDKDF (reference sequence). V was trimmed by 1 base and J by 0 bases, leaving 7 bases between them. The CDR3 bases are TGTGCCACCAGCAGAGTCGACAACTCCTACGAGCAGTACTTC. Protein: CATSRVDNSYEQYF.

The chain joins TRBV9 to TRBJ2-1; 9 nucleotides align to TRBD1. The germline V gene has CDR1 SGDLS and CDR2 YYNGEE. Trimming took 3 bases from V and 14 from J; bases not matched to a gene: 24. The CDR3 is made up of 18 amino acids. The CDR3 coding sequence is TGTGCCAGCAGCGCGGGACAGGGCGCGGGGGCTAGCCGGGGTACGAAGTTCTTC. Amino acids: CASSAGQGAGASRGTKFF.

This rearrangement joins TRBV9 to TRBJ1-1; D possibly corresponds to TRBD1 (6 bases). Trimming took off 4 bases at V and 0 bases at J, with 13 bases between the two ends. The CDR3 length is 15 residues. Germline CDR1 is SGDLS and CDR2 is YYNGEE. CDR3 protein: CASSSRTEMNTEAFF. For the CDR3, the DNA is TGTGCCAGCAGCTCTCGGACAGAAATGAACACTGAAGCTTTCTTT. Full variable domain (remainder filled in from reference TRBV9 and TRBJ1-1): DSGVTQTPKHLITATGQRVTLRCSPRSGDLSVYWYQQSLDQGLQFLIQYYNGEERAKGNILERFSAQQFPDLHSELNLSSLELGDSALYFCASSSRTEMNTEAFFGQGTRLTVV.

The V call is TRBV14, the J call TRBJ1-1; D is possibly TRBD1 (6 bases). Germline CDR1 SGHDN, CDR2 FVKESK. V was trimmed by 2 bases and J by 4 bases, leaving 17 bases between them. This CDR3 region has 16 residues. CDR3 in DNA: TGTGCCAGCAGCCAACCTAGCTGGGACAAGGTCACTGAAGCTTTCTTT. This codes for CASSQPSWDKVTEAFF.

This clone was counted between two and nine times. The CDR3 reads CASSRQPAEAFF. DNA for the CDR3: TGTGCCAGCAGCCGACAACCGGCCGAAGCTTTCTTT. The chain uses TRBV11-3 and TRBJ1-1, with D unclear. This CDR3 contains 12 residues. CDR1 SGHNT and CDR2 YENEEA come from the germline V gene. V was trimmed by 5 bases and J by 8 bases, leaving 12 bases between them.

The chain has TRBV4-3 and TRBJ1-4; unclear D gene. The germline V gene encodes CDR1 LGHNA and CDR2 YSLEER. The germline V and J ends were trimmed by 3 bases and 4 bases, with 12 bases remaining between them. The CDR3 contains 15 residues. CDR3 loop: CASSHGWEVNEKLFF. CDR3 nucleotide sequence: TGCGCCAGCAGCCACGGCTGGGAGGTTAATGAAAAACTGTTTTTT.

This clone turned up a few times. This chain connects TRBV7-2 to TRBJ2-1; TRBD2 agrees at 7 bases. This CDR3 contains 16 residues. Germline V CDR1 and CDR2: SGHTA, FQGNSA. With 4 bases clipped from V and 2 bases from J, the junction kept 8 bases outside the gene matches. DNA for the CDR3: TGTGCCAGCAGCTCACAAACTAGCGCCGCCTACAATGAGCAGTTCTTC. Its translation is CASSSQTSAAYNEQFF. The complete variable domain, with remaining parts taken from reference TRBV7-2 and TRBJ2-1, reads GAGVSQSPSNKVTEKGKDVELRCDPISGHTALYWYRQSLGQGLEFLIYFQGNSAPDKSGLPSDRFSAERTGGSVSTLTIQRTQQEDSAVYLCASSSQTSAAYNEQFFGPGTRLTVL.

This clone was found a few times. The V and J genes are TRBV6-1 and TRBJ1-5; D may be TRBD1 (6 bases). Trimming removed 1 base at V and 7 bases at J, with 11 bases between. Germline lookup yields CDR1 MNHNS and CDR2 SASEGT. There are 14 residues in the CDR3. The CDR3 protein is CASSEDRAPQPQHF. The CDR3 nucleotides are TGTGCCAGCAGTGAAGACAGGGCTCCGCAGCCCCAGCATTTT.

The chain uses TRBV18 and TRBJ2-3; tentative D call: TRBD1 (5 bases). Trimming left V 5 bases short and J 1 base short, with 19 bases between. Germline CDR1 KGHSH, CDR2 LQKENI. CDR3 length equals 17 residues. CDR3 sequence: CASSSSHDSPGTDTQYF. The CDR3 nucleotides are TGTGCCAGCTCATCTTCCCACGACAGCCCAGGCACAGATACGCAGTATTTT.

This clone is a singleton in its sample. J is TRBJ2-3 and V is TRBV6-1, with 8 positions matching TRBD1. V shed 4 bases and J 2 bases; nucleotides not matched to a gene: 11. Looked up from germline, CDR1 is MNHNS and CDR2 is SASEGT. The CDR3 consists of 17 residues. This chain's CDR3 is CASSGQGATLYTDTQYF. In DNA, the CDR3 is TGTGCCAGCAGTGGCCAGGGGGCAACCCTCTACACAGATACGCAGTATTTT.

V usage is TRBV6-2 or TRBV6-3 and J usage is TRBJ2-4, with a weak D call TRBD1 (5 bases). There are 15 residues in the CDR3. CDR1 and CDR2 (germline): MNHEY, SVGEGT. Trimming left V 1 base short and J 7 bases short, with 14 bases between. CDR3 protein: CASSYLPGFGNIQYF. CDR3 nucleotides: TGTGCCAGCAGTTACTTGCCAGGGTTCGGGAACATTCAGTACTTC.

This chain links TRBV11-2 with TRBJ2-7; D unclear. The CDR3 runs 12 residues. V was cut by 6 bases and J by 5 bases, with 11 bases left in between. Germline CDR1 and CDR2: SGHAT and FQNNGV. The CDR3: CASSPTEHEQYF. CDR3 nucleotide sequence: TGTGCCAGCAGTCCGACGGAGCACGAGCAGTACTTC. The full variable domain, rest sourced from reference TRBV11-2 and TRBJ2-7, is EAGVAQSPRYKIIEKRQSVAFWCNPISGHATLYWYQQILGQGPKLLIQFQNNGVVDDSQLPKDRFSAERLKGVDSTLKIQPAKLEDSAVYLCASSPTEHEQYFGPGTRLTVT.